This T cell receptor (beta chain) originates from a study of beta chain features in type 1 diabetes. Germline V gene data show CDR1 as SGHTA and CDR2 as FQGNSA. The CDR3 totals 15 residues. V lost 4 bases, J lost 1 base, and 3 bases stayed unmatched. The authors reverse transcribed all of the isolated RNA, so sequencing captured expressed TCRB transcripts. Assay used: immunoSEQ multiplex PCR; TCRdb lists only in-frame clones, some missing. The table includes over 350,000 clones, about 15% detected once. This clone was seen a few times. Its target is unknown. The sample has other DNA sequences that encode this CDR3 too. Study-wide results and limits: The naive, central memory and Treg TCRB repertoires of patients appeared to be more similar to one another than those of healthy donors.

The rearrangement uses TRBV7-2 and TRBJ2-7; 11 nucleotides match TRBD2. Sequenced material: naive CD4+ T cells from blood. This TCR derives from a woman aged 18 to 35 in good health. CDR3 protein: CASSWGTSGSYEQYF. CDR3 bases: TGTGCCAGCAGCTGGGGGACTAGCGGATCCTACGAGCAGTACTTC.